The sequence of this T cell receptor beta chain was determined in a study of blood T cell repertoires in COVID-19. Study summary: Samples of COVID-19 (acute and convalescent) were obtained from the United States, Italy and Spain. Sources were T cells, B-cell-depleted T cells, or PBMCs; the material itself was cDNA or gDNA.

In the original workflow: The authors estimated nucleated cell counts from reference gene primer amplification. TCRdb's copy holds only in-frame clones and misses some; the assay was immunoSEQ multiplex PCR. Clone size and the V and J calls come from that table; the DNA yielded D and trimming. There are a few hundred thousand clones in the sample; 84% occur only once, and less than 2% lies in the top ten. Trimming shortened V by 4 bases and J by 4 bases, and 13 bases separated the two germline ends. Germline V gene lookup returns CDR1 MDHEN and CDR2 SYDVKM. The CDR3 runs 14 residues. The TCR originated in a middle-aged woman who had recovered from COVID-19. Sequences were obtained from peripheral blood. The chain uses TRBV28 and TRBJ1-2, with D uncertain. CDR3 loop: CASSYQFAGYGYTF. CDR3 DNA sequence: TGTGCCAGCAGTTACCAATTCGCGGGCTATGGCTACACCTTC.